A selection of T cell receptor beta chains follows, all from one sample in a study of OX40 agonist ivuxolimab in advanced cancers. This table comes from immunoSEQ multiplex PCR, and its TCRdb copy is limited to in-frame clones, with some not included. The repertoire holds around 63,000 clones, with more than 80% as singletons. Specimen: CD4+ or CD8+ T cells sorted from blood, collected in a trial of the OX40 agonist ivuxolimab. These receptors came from an adult with an advanced solid tumor such as melanoma, head and neck, liver or kidney cancer. CDR3s include the opening cysteine and the closing phenylalanine or tryptophan. The D gene is left open where the match is weak. Clone size is stated in some rows and not others, as once, few, many or a class when expanded.

d_call,clone_size,j_call,v_call,cdr3_nt,cdr3_aa
.,once,TRBJ2-5,TRBV10-3,TGTGCCATCAGTGAGTCATTCGGGGCCCGTTTGGGGGCCCAGTACTTC,CAISESFGARLGAQYF
.,.,TRBJ2-2,TRBV9,TGTGCCAGCAGCGTAGGGGTCGAAGGGACCGGGGAGCTGTTTTTT,CASSVGVEGTGELFF
.,once,TRBJ2-4,TRBV6-5,TGTGCCAGCAGTTCCGCAGGGTTAATGGGGGGTGACATTCAGTACTTC,CASSSAGLMGGDIQYF
TRBD1,.,TRBJ2-5,TRBV29-1,TGCAGCGTCGGACAGGGCGGGGAGACCCAGTACTTC,CSVGQGGETQYF
.,.,TRBJ2-1,TRBV12-5,TGTGCTAGTGGTCTAAGAGCGGGCTCCTGGGATGAGCAGTTCTTC,CASGLRAGSWDEQFF
.,.,TRBJ2-3,TRBV4-1,TGCGCCAGCAGCCAAGGGCAGCCCGTGACTAGCACAGATACGCAGTATTTT,CASSQGQPVTSTDTQYF
.,once,TRBJ2-7,TRBV10-3,TGTGCCATCAGCCGGGACACGTCCTACGAGCAGTACTTC,CAISRDTSYEQYF
.,.,TRBJ1-1,TRBV19,TGTGCCAGTAGTTCGGTTCGGCAGGGGAACACTGAAGCTTTCTTT,CASSSVRQGNTEAFF
.,.,TRBJ2-3,TRBV18,TGTGCCAGCTCACCATTGGGACCGATGAACACAGATACGCAGTATTTT,CASSPLGPMNTDTQYF
.,.,TRBJ1-4,TRBV6-1,TGTGCCAGCAGTGACCAAACAGGGATCGCTGAAAAACTGTTTTTT,CASSDQTGIAEKLFF
.,.,TRBJ1-4,TRBV6-1,TGTGCCAGCAGTGAACAGGGTGGAGATGAAAAACTGTTTTTT,CASSEQGGDEKLFF
.,.,TRBJ1-2,TRBV5-1,TGCGCCAGCAGTTGGGACGGCTATGGCTACACCTTC,CASSWDGYGYTF
TRBD1,.,TRBJ2-1,TRBV5-1,TGCGCCACCTCCTCCGGGACAGGGACCAATGAGCAGTTCTTC,CATSSGTGTNEQFF
.,once,TRBJ2-2,TRBV5-5,TGTGCCAGCAGCTTCCAGGGGGGCACCGGGGAGCTGTTTTTT,CASSFQGGTGELFF
TRBD2,.,TRBJ2-3,TRBV20-1,TGCATGACAATAAGCGGGGCCCGGGGATATTTT,CMTISGARGYF
.,.,TRBJ2-7,TRBV5-1,TGCGCCAGCAGCTTGGAGCAGGGAGCCGAGCAGTACTTC,CASSLEQGAEQYF
.,once,TRBJ1-1,TRBV5-1,TGCGCCAGCAGCTTTACGGGGAGGGGCACTGAAGCTTTCTTT,CASSFTGRGTEAFF
.,.,TRBJ2-3,TRBV5-6,TGTGCCAGCAGCTTGTTCGTGACTAGCACAGATACGCAGTATTTT,CASSLFVTSTDTQYF
.,.,TRBJ1-1,TRBV28,TGTGCCAGCAGTTTGGGGGGCGCCGGGGGCACTGAAGCTTTCTTT,CASSLGGAGGTEAFF
TRBD2,.,TRBJ2-5,TRBV2,TGTGCCTGCGGGGGGGGCCTCCAAGAGACCCAGTACTTC,CACGGGLQETQYF
TRBD2,.,TRBJ2-5,TRBV6-1,TGTGCCAGCAGTGAAGCAAATCTAGCGGCTCGTAACTTAAAGGAGACCCAGTACTTC,CASSEANLAARNLKETQYF
.,.,TRBJ2-1,TRBV6-4,TGTGCCAGCAGTGACGGGACTTCCCTGCCGAAGCAGTTCTTC,CASSDGTSLPKQFF
.,once,TRBJ1-3,TRBV19,TGTGCCAGTACCCCCGGGACCGCGACCCCTGGAAACACCATATATTTT,CASTPGTATPGNTIYF
TRBD1,.,TRBJ2-3,TRBV7-2,TGTGGTTACAGGGGATTTTCAGATACGCAGTATTTT,CGYRGFSDTQYF
.,.,TRBJ1-2,TRBV5-1,TGCGCCAGCAGCTTGGACAAAAACTATGGCTACACCTTC,CASSLDKNYGYTF
.,.,TRBJ2-2,TRBV7-2,TGTGCCAGCAGCTTAAGCTTGAACACCGGGGAGCTGTTTTTT,CASSLSLNTGELFF
.,.,TRBJ1-4,TRBV5-4,TGTGCCAGCAGGTCGGGGCCGGCAGAAAAACTGTTTTTT,CASRSGPAEKLFF
TRBD2,.,TRBJ2-5,TRBV6-5,TGTGCCAGCAGTTATTTGGGAGGGGTCGGGGAGACCCAGTACTTC,CASSYLGGVGETQYF
TRBD2,once,TRBJ2-3,TRBV10-3,TGTGCCATCAATAAAGCCCAGGGGACTAGCTCTAGCACAGATACGCAGTATTTT,CAINKAQGTSSSTDTQYF
.,.,TRBJ1-3,TRBV18,TGTGCCAGCTCCCCCTACAGTAGCTCTGGAAACACCATATATTTT,CASSPYSSSGNTIYF
TRBD1,.,TRBJ1-2,TRBV7-2,TGTGCCAGCAGCCGAGAGGGACAGGGGTCGGGCTATGGCTACACCTTC,CASSREGQGSGYGYTF
TRBD1,.,TRBJ1-5,TRBV6-1,TGTGCCAGCAGTGAACCCCCACAGGGGGCTCGACAGCCCCAGCATTTT,CASSEPPQGARQPQHF
.,once,TRBJ2-3,TRBV11-3,TGTGCCAGCAGCACCCAGGGTAGGGGTACGCAGTATTTT,CASSTQGRGTQYF
.,.,TRBJ2-1,TRBV5-4,TGTGCCAGCAGCCCGGACATTAGCAATGAGCAGTTCTTC,CASSPDISNEQFF
TRBD2,.,TRBJ2-3,TRBV5-4,TGTGCCAGCAGCTTGGTCCCGGGAGGAAGCACAGATACGCAGTATTTT,CASSLVPGGSTDTQYF
TRBD2,.,TRBJ2-7,TRBV29-1,TGCAGCGTTGTCGGGGGGGCGAGCGAGCAGTACTTC,CSVVGGASEQYF
TRBD1,.,TRBJ1-2,TRBV5-4,TGTGCCAGCAGTTCACAGGGGGAGGATGGCTACACCTTC,CASSSQGEDGYTF
.,.,TRBJ2-1,TRBV4-1,TGCGCCAGCAGCTACCCGGGGCGCCGGGCTTACAATGAGCAGTTCTTC,CASSYPGRRAYNEQFF
.,.,TRBJ2-1,TRBV5-1,TGCGCCAGCAGCACTAGTGGCTACAATGAGCAGTTCTTC,CASSTSGYNEQFF
TRBD2,once,TRBJ2-1,TRBV29-1,TGCAGCGCTATAGCGGGAGAACCCTACAATGAGCAGTTCTTC,CSAIAGEPYNEQFF
.,.,TRBJ2-7,TRBV6-1,TGTGCCAGCAGGGCCGGGACCGAGGGGTACTTC,CASRAGTEGYF
TRBD1,few,TRBJ2-7,TRBV5-1,TGCGCCAGCAGCTTGGCAGGGACAGGGAATCTCTACGAGCAGTACTTC,CASSLAGTGNLYEQYF
.,.,TRBJ1-5,TRBV5-5,TGTGCCAGCAGCTTGTCCGACGGCCGCAATCAGCCCCAGCATTTT,CASSLSDGRNQPQHF
.,once,TRBJ2-2,TRBV2,TGTGCCAGCAGTGATGGCGGTCTACACACCGGGGAGCTGTTTTTT,CASSDGGLHTGELFF
.,.,TRBJ2-1,TRBV28,TGTGCCAGCAGTTTCGTAGCGACCAAGCAGTTCTTC,CASSFVATKQFF
TRBD1,once,TRBJ1-2,TRBV4-2,TGTGCCAGCAGCCTCGGAACAGGGGAAGAAGCTAACTATGGCTACACCTTC,CASSLGTGEEANYGYTF
TRBD1,.,TRBJ1-6,TRBV5-5,TGTGCCAGCAGCTACCAACAGGGGGCCTATAATTCACCCCTCCACTTT,CASSYQQGAYNSPLHF
.,.,TRBJ2-7,TRBV11-2,TGTGCCAGCAGCCACTACACCCGGGGCAAGAACGAGCAGTACTTC,CASSHYTRGKNEQYF
.,.,TRBJ2-2,TRBV2,TGTGCCAGCATGCGGACGGCGAACACCGGGGAGCTGTTTTTT,CASMRTANTGELFF
.,.,TRBJ2-1,TRBV19,TGTGCCAGTAGTCCTCCTTGGGGACGACGCTACAATGAGCAGTTCTTC,CASSPPWGRRYNEQFF
.,once,TRBJ2-5,TRBV2,TGTGCCAGCACCGGAATCCCAGGGCCCCAAGAGACCCAGTACTTC,CASTGIPGPQETQYF
TRBD2,.,TRBJ2-1,TRBV28,TGTGCCAGCAGCCTTCCCCGACTAGCGGGGGGGTACAATGAGCAGTTCTTC,CASSLPRLAGGYNEQFF
.,.,TRBJ1-3,TRBV15,TGTGCCACCGCTCAGGGCAGGGGTGGAAACACCATATATTTT,CATAQGRGGNTIYF
.,.,TRBJ1-1,TRBV4-1,TGCGCCAGCAGCCATCGACAGGTTGGTGGGGCAGCTTTCTTT,CASSHRQVGGAAFF